Detailed here is one TCR beta chain. These data come from a study of T-cell reconstitution after alpha-beta-depleted transplantation in children. During its preparation, the TCRbeta library received unique molecular identifiers. Using its own MiXCR run on the PCR reads, TCRdb lists one record per CDR3 protein. The data show hundreds of thousands of distinct CDR3 sequences, roughly 7.7% seen once. This CDR3 comprises 14 residues. The V and J ends lost 7 bases and 5 bases respectively, with 17 bases between them. The germline CDR1 and CDR2 sequences are MDHEN and SYDVKM. This chain joins TRBV28 and TRBJ2-5, with D unresolved. The clonotype was recovered from a male patient aged 10-17 years who had a stem cell transplant for acute lymphoblastic leukemia, so the T cells may come from the graft donor. The sequenced sample was PBMCs, mostly from graft donor cells, obtained 180 days after TCRalphabeta/CD19-depleted stem cell transplant. CDR3 amino acids: CASKRPPHGETQYF. CDR3 in DNA: TGTGCCAGCAAACGGCCCCCCCATGGGGAGACCCAGTACTTC.